Presented here are 22 T cell receptor beta chains from one specimen sequenced in a study of OX40 agonist ivuxolimab in advanced cancers. The assay was immunoSEQ multiplex PCR, and TCRdb's table has in-frame clones only and misses some. The table includes 55,000 to 80,000 clones, roughly 80% detected once. The sequences come from CD4+ or CD8+ T cells sorted from blood, collected in a trial of the OX40 agonist ivuxolimab. All receptors come from an adult with an advanced solid tumor such as melanoma, head and neck, liver or kidney cancer.

This clone turned up a few times. This chain uses TRBV9 with TRBJ1-5, with TRBD1 matching over 7 bases. Germline CDR1 and CDR2: SGDLS and YYNGEE. The CDR3 contains 15 residues. Losses at the gene ends were 4 bases for V and 5 bases for J; bases not matched to a gene: 9. The CDR3 here is CASSSEGGEYQPQHF. DNA of the CDR3: TGTGCCAGCAGCTCCGAAGGGGGCGAATATCAGCCCCAGCATTTT.

V usage is TRBV10-3 and J usage is TRBJ1-6; tentatively, D is TRBD1 (6 bases). The CDR3 spans 16 residues. Germline CDR1 and CDR2: ENHRY and SYGVKD. Trimming took off 3 bases at V and 5 bases at J, with 14 bases between the two ends. CDR3 nucleotides: TGTGCCATCAGTGAACCCCGGGCAGGGGATAATTCACCCCTCCACTTT. Encoded protein: CAISEPRAGDNSPLHF.

The chain combines TRBV6-5 with TRBJ1-2; D is uncertain. Germline CDR1 is MNHEY and CDR2 is SVGAGI. Between the trimmed V and J ends, which lost 1 base and 6 bases, there was a span of 9 bases. The CDR3 is made up of 13 amino acids. The CDR3 sequence: CASSYLEYDGYTF. For the CDR3, the DNA is TGTGCCAGCAGTTACTTGGAATATGATGGCTACACCTTC.

The chain is built from TRBV20-1 and TRBJ2-3; the D is unclear. Trimming took 4 bases from V and 3 from J, leaving 2 bases between them. CDR3 size: 10 residues. The germline CDR1 and CDR2 sequences are DFQATT and SNEGSKA (reference sequence). The CDR3 nucleotides are TGCAGTGCTACAACAGATACGCAGTATTTT. It translates to CSATTDTQYF.

This chain uses TRBV27 with TRBJ1-2; D gene ambiguous. The V end was cut by 4 bases, the J end by 7 bases, with 22 bases between. This CDR3 region has 16 residues. Germline CDR1 reads MNHEY; CDR2 reads SMNVEV (reference sequence). The CDR3 DNA sequence: TGTGCCAGCAGTTCCCTTTACAGCTCCCTCAGGCTTGGCTACACCTTC. It is translated as CASSSLYSSLRLGYTF.

This chain connects TRBV7-3 to TRBJ2-2; 9 bases line up with TRBD2. This CDR3 is 16 amino acids long. The V gene end was trimmed by 1 base and the J gene end by 6 bases; junction bases not matched to a gene: 6. CDR1 and CDR2 (germline): SGHTA, FQGTGA. This CDR3 reads CASSLRSGTSPGELFF. The CDR3 DNA sequence: TGTGCCAGCAGCTTAAGGTCCGGGACTAGCCCCGGGGAGCTGTTTTTT.

The rearrangement uses TRBV19 and TRBJ2-3, with TRBD1 identical over 8 bases. The CDR3 covers 15 residues. Germline loops: CDR1 LNHDA, CDR2 SQIVND (reference sequence). Unmatched junction bases numbered 8, after V lost 3 bases and J lost 6 bases. The CDR3 protein is CASSIVRGPEDTQYF. DNA for the CDR3: TGTGCCAGTAGTATTGTCAGGGGGCCAGAGGATACGCAGTATTTT.

V is TRBV28 and J is TRBJ2-3; 11 nucleotides align to TRBD2. The CDR3 extends over 17 amino acids. The junction had 8 bases not matched to a gene; V was cut back by 1 base and J by 5 bases. From germline, CDR1 is MDHEN and CDR2 SYDVKM. CDR3 sequence reads: CASSLLVAGGSLDTQYF. In DNA form, the CDR3 reads TGTGCCAGCAGTTTATTAGTAGCGGGGGGGAGTTTAGATACGCAGTATTTT.

The rearrangement links TRBV27 to TRBJ2-5; 8 bases line up with TRBD1. Germline-derived CDR1 and CDR2 are MNHEY and SMNVEV (reference sequence). The CDR3 covers 13 residues. Trimming at V came to 5 bases and at J to 5 bases, leaving 4 bases not matched to a gene. The CDR3 region has the DNA TGTGCCAGCAGTCCCCAGGGGGCGGAGACCCAGTACTTC. Its protein product is CASSPQGAETQYF.

The chain employs TRBV2 and TRBJ2-6; D is possibly TRBD2 (6 bases). Germline values: CDR1 SNHLY, CDR2 FYNNEI. The V end was cut by 8 bases, the J end by 4 bases, with 21 bases between. The CDR3 runs 17 residues. In DNA form, the CDR3 reads TGTGCCAGCGGAGAAGGGCAGCGGGCTTGGGGGGCCAACGTCCTGACTTTC. Translating it yields CASGEGQRAWGANVLTF.

This rearrangement joins TRBV7-2 to TRBJ2-7; TRBD1 aligns across 7 bases. V lost 1 base and J lost 4; bases outside the gene matches: 7. The germline CDR1 and CDR2 sequences are SGHTA and FQGNSA. The CDR3 spans 15 residues. Here the CDR3 DNA reads TGTGCCAGCAGCTTAGGTCAGGGGGATTTTTACGAGCAGTACTTC. Its protein product is CASSLGQGDFYEQYF.

About this clone itself: Other DNA sequences of this sample code for an identical CDR3. The rearrangement links TRBV7-9 to TRBJ2-7; D could derive from TRBD1 or TRBD2 (5 bases each). Germline CDR1 SEHNR, CDR2 FQNEAQ (reference sequence). The CDR3 runs to 13 residues. V lost 5 bases to trimming and J lost 3 bases, with 11 bases between them. CDR3 nucleotide sequence: TGTGCCAGCAGCCCGGGACCGAACTACGAGCAGTACTTC. This gives the protein CASSPGPNYEQYF.

This sequence joins TRBV19 and TRBJ2-6; D not certain. V shed 6 bases and J shed 4 bases, with 10 bases lying between them. Per the germline V gene, CDR1 is LNHDA and CDR2 is SQIVND (reference sequence). The CDR3 extends over 14 amino acids. CDR3 amino acids: CASRFLAGANVLTF. CDR3 sequence (DNA): TGTGCCAGTAGGTTCCTTGCCGGGGCCAACGTCCTGACTTTC.

V gene TRBV7-3 combines with J gene TRBJ2-7; a possible D gene is TRBD2 (7 bases). V shed 4 bases and J shed 5 bases, with 12 bases lying between them. CDR1 is SGHTA, CDR2 FQGTGA, per germline. There are 13 residues in the CDR3. The CDR3, as DNA: TGTGCCAGCAGCTCCACAGGGAGGGACGAGCAGTACTTC. Encoded protein: CASSSTGRDEQYF.

This chain uses TRBV6-6 with TRBJ2-7; D is possibly TRBD1 (5 bases). The CDR3 runs to 14 residues. CDR1 is MNHNY, CDR2 SVGAGI, per germline (reference sequence). The V end was cut by 2 bases, the J end by 5 bases, with 13 bases between. The DNA of the CDR3 is TGTGCCAGCAGTTACGGCAGGGCAGCCCACGAGCAGTACTTC. This sequence encodes CASSYGRAAHEQYF.

The rearrangement uses TRBV6-6 and TRBJ1-2; the D gene is possibly TRBD1 (6 bases). V was cut by 0 bases and J by 8 bases, with 7 bases left in between. Germline loops: CDR1 MNHNY, CDR2 SVGAGI (reference sequence). The CDR3 sequence is 12 residues long. The CDR3 DNA reads as TGTGCCAGCAGTTACTCAACAGGGGGCTACACCTTC. Protein: CASSYSTGGYTF.

The rearrangement links TRBV7-6 to TRBJ2-7, with D unresolved. Deletions cut 0 bases from V and 2 bases from J, with 8 bases between. The germline V gene encodes CDR1 SGHVS and CDR2 FNYEAQ. This CDR3 is built from 14 residues. As DNA, the CDR3 is TGTGCCAGCAGCTTAGCTGGGCCCACCTACGAGCAGTACTTC. It specifies CASSLAGPTYEQYF.

V is TRBV19 and J is TRBJ2-1; the D call may be TRBD1 or TRBD2 (5 bases each). V lost 8 bases and J 7 bases, leaving 24 bases between the germline ends. The CDR3 spans 16 residues. CDR1 is LNHDA and CDR2 is SQIVND in the germline V gene (reference sequence). The CDR3 region has the DNA TGTGCCAGTGGTGCAATCGGGACGGGACGAATTAATGAGCAGTTCTTC. Its translation: CASGAIGTGRINEQFF.

The chain combines TRBV4-3 with TRBJ2-5; the match to TRBD2 covers 12 bases. The V segment lost 4 bases and the J segment 5 bases; nucleotides outside the gene matches: 11. The CDR3 is made up of 17 amino acids. In germline, CDR1 is LGHNA, CDR2 YSLEER. This CDR3 reads CASSPRASGGARETQYF. CDR3 bases: TGCGCCAGCAGCCCACGGGCTAGCGGGGGGGCACGGGAGACCCAGTACTTC.

This clone was observed a few times. At one end, the junction sequence differs from germline, possibly due to a read error. This chain links TRBV30 with TRBJ1-5; D is unresolved. Germline loops: CDR1 GTSNPN, CDR2 SVGIG (reference sequence). The CDR3 totals 16 residues. CDR3 nucleotides: TGTGCCTGGAGTGTAGCGTCATCACTTAGCTATCAGCCCCAGCATTTT. Translated, it gives CAWSVASSLSYQPQHF. Supplemented by reference TRBV30 and TRBJ1-5, the full variable domain reads SQTIHQWPATLVQPVGSPLSLECTVEGTSNPNLYWYRQAAGRGLQLLFYSVGIGQISSEVPQNLSASRPQDRQFILSSKKLLLSDSGFYLCAWSVASSLSYQPQHFGDGTRLSIL.

Only one count was recorded for this clone. The chain uses TRBV30 and TRBJ1-2; TRBD1 is a possible D gene (5 bases). The CDR3 sequence is 16 residues long. Per the germline V gene, CDR1 is GTSNPN and CDR2 is SVGIG (reference sequence). V dropped 3 bases and J dropped 6 bases, with 23 bases sitting between them. CDR3 in amino acids: CAWSNLLGRVGHGYTF. The CDR3 nucleotides read TGTGCCTGGAGCAACCTACTGGGCAGGGTTGGCCATGGCTACACCTTC.

The chain has TRBV15 and TRBJ2-2; possible D gene TRBD1, 6 bases. CDR1 is LNHNV and CDR2 is YYDKDF in the germline V gene (reference sequence). The V end lost 6 bases, the J end lost 6 bases, and 20 bases lay between the germline ends. The length of the CDR3 is 16 residues. The CDR3 spells CATRKTILGGSGELFF. CDR3 DNA: TGTGCCACCAGGAAAACGATTCTTGGGGGCTCCGGGGAGCTGTTTTTT.